This entry concerns a single TCR beta chain. This clonotype was seen only a few times. What antigen it recognizes has not been identified. The record has no base qualities; no much larger clone is one base away. The data belong to a study of T cells in Graves' hyperthyroidism and ophthalmopathy (dated by TCRdb to about 2019). Study-level background: Peripheral blood samples were taken at initial diagnosis, before any treatment was given. To identify TCR V-J signatures that set the groups apart, the researchers used a discovery cohort of 100 patients, made up of 43 with Graves' ophthalmopathy and 55 to 65 with stable Graves' hyperthyroidism. Whether ophthalmopathy could be predicted prospectively was tested in an independent validation cohort made up of 18 to 20 hyperthyroidism patients plus 17 patients who later progressed to ophthalmopathy. The 100 or so discovery patients were randomly split 7:3 into training and test sets. Thyroid tissue and blood T-cell repertoires from about six Graves' hyperthyroidism patients were also compared in the study. Once sampling was done, hyperthyroidism patients were given methimazole at a starting dose of 30 mg daily, whereas ophthalmopathy patients were given high-dose intravenous methylprednisolone. According to the paper, TCR Vbeta CDR3 sequencing was carried out on about 140 peripheral blood samples, which came from approximately 41 ophthalmopathy, 80 or so hyperthyroidism and approximately 17 progressor patients.

The investigation overall reported the following: A model built on a 13 V-J signature distinguished ophthalmopathy from stable hyperthyroidism, reaching around 88% sensitivity and 81% to 83% specificity in cross-validation and 80%/75% in testing. During validation, the model predicted progression to ophthalmopathy a median of about 5.9 months ahead of onset, with almost 71% sensitivity and 72% to 80% specificity. No statistical method was used to set the sample size in advance, and investigators knew the group allocation. Most expanded thyroid clonotypes (frequency above 0.001) were also detected in blood, suggesting blood repertoires may reflect thyroid immune responses.

Ophthalmopathy patients had moderately to severely active disease, with a Clinical Activity Score of 3 or more, a NOSPECS grade of 4 or more, and a disease duration of less than 3 months. Any patient with an uncontrolled infection, another autoimmune disease, pregnancy or lactation was excluded. Diagnoses relied on clinical symptoms, serum thyroxine and TRAb, thyroid ultrasound and orbital computed tomography. Ficoll-Paque density gradient centrifugation was used to isolate PBMCs from around 10 ml of fresh peripheral blood. Trizol reagent was used to extract total RNA, and RNA quality was then checked on an Agilent 2100 Bioanalyzer. The TCR beta CDR3 regions were amplified from RNA transcripts. The TCR CDR3 was subjected to a first round of RT-PCR using the HTBI primer set and the Qiagen OneStep RT-PCR kit. A second multiplex PCR round built the libraries, followed by size selection and purification. The libraries were sequenced on an Illumina HiSeq2000 using paired-end 100 bp reads. On the study's bioinformatics: Raw data were processed with SOAPnuke, discarding reads with adapters, uncalled bases, mean Phred below 15, or no exact constant-primer or identifier match. COPE v1.2.5 was used to merge the high-quality paired reads, and each unique nucleotide sequence was defined as a clonotype. MiTCR v1.1 was used to align the clonotypes against IMGT TRBV, TRBD and TRBJ reference segments. The analysis included only V-J combinations with a frequency above 0.0001, which together covered more than 99% of the repertoires. A TCS score was defined as the ratio of F50 (clonal expansion) to E x V (chaos), with BLOSUM62-based TCRdist applied between CDR3 peptides within each V-J. Welch's t-statistics and random forest reduced around 550 V-J features to 13, which were used in a naive Bayes classifier (R e1071). The public reads were reprocessed in TCRdb via fastp at Q25 and MiXCR, keeping in-frame beta chains. CDR3 protein sequences are deduplicated, and each keeps its most common genes and DNA. These V and J calls rely on TCRdb rather than the paper's analysis. A total of approximately 350,000 distinct CDR3 sequences appear in this sample, around 15% of them only once. Roughly 19% of the sample is held by the ten biggest clonotypes.

Material for sequencing was blood. This receptor was taken from a woman aged 60-75 years with Graves' ophthalmopathy.

CDR3 region: CASSPRTGDLVYGYTF. The DNA sequence is TGTGCCAGTAGTCCCCGGACAGGGGACCTTGTCTATGGCTACACCTTC. The rearrangement combines TRBV19 with TRBJ1-2, with 9 junctional bases fitting TRBD1. The CDR3 contains 16 residues, cysteine and phenylalanine counted. Only the CDR3 DNA is retained, 48 bases long and in frame from the first base. For this chain, trimming is 5 bases at the V end and 4 bases at the J end, and the number of junction bases without a gene match is 11. Looking up the germline V gene (reference sequence) yields CDR1 LNHDA and CDR2 SQIVND.